This TCR beta chain derives from a study of cytomegalovirus exposure and HLA in healthy donors. General study findings and limits: Across HLA loci, a later analysis found differing TCR association rates, with DRB1 most and HLA-C fewest. Association of a missense DCLRE1C variant with TCR beta V- and J-gene trimming was reported in a later analysis.

Points on this clone: No antigen is known for it.

The ends lost 4 bases at V and 2 bases at J; junction bases unmatched: 8. Per germline, CDR1 LNHDA and CDR2 SQIVND (reference sequence). The CDR3 totals 19 residues. The PCR used 60 Vbeta and 13 Jbeta primers. Clones were read by immunoSEQ multiplex PCR, and TCRdb kept only the in-frame ones, dropping some. The sample includes about 140,000 clones, around 73% of them seen just once. Healthy donors of bone marrow made up the group. Sequencing used PBMCs. This chain joins TRBV19 and TRBJ2-1; 16 positions agree with TRBD2. This TCR came from a woman between 40 and 50 years old in good health and CMV-seronegative. CDR3 sequence (DNA): TGTGCCAGTAGTACCCTGGGACTAGCGGGGGGGCTGACCTACAATGAGCAGTTCTTC. This gives the protein CASSTLGLAGGLTYNEQFF.